What follows are 23 T cell receptor beta chains derived from one specimen sequenced in a study of blood T cells in healthy people across ages. A sample-barcoded 5' primer and a J-beta primer mix were used in a second PCR of about 6 to 12 cycles. MiXCR, applied by TCRdb to the 5' RACE reads, yields one record per CDR3 protein. The sample holds more than 900,000 distinct CDR3 sequences, almost 30% seen once. These data were likewise used in another study, on T cells of mothers and their children.

The specimen was blood. The receptor set was obtained from a woman aged 40 to 50 in good health.

This clonotype was seen ten or more times. The genes are TRBV28 and TRBJ2-7; 8 bases line up with TRBD1. V was clipped by 8 bases and J by 2 bases; unmatched bases: 11. This CDR3 is 15 amino acids long. Germline assignment: CDR1 MDHEN and CDR2 SYDVKM. The CDR3 nucleotides read TGTGCCAGCGGGACGCAGGGGGCCTTCCCCTACGAGCAGTACTTC. This sequence encodes CASGTQGAFPYEQYF. Full variable domain (remainder filled in from reference TRBV28 and TRBJ2-7): DVKVTQSSRYLVKRTGEKVFLECVQDMDHENMFWYRQDPGLGLRLIYFSYDVKMKEKGDIPEGYSVSREKKERFSLILESASTNQTSMYLCASGTQGAFPYEQYFGPGTRLTVT.

The rearrangement uses TRBV7-2 and TRBJ1-2, with no clear D. Deletions cut 5 bases from V and 4 bases from J, with 11 bases between. This CDR3 spans 13 amino acids. CDR1 is SGHTA, CDR2 FQGNSA, per germline. DNA for the CDR3: TGTGCCAGCAGCCCCCCACGGACCTATGGCTACACCTTC. Its translation: CASSPPRTYGYTF.

The chain has TRBV5-1 and TRBJ2-5, with a possible D match to TRBD2 (6 bases). Trimming shortened V by 2 bases and J by 4 bases, and 12 bases separated the two germline ends. The CDR3 has 14 residues. In germline, CDR1 is SGHRS, CDR2 YFSETQ. The CDR3 coding sequence is TGCGCCAGCAGCTTCTCGGGGGACTCAGAGACCCAGTACTTC. It encodes CASSFSGDSETQYF.

The sample holds a few counts of this clonotype. The J gene is TRBJ2-7, the V gene TRBV10-3; TRBD2 is a possible D gene (5 bases). The germline V gene has CDR1 ENHRY and CDR2 SYGVKD. CDR3 length: 15 amino acids. V gave up 6 bases and J gave up 3 bases, with 18 bases separating them. The CDR3: CAISDLASGVYEQYF. The DNA for the CDR3 is TGTGCCATCAGCGACCTAGCCTCGGGTGTCTACGAGCAGTACTTC.

The J gene is TRBJ1-4, the V gene TRBV5-6; 7 nucleotides line up with TRBD1. The germline CDR1 and CDR2 sequences are SGHDT and YYEEEE. The CDR3 contains 15 residues. The junction had 6 bases not matched to a gene; V was cut back by 4 bases and J by 3 bases. The CDR3 loop is CASSTGDRSNEKLFF. The CDR3 region has the DNA TGTGCCAGCAGCACGGGGGACAGATCTAATGAAAAACTGTTTTTT.

In its sample, this clonotype was seen a few times. The chain combines TRBV7-2 with TRBJ2-4; D may be TRBD1 or TRBD2 (5 bases each). The V end lost 0 bases, the J end lost 0 bases, and 12 bases lay between the germline ends. Germline CDR1 SGHTA, CDR2 FQGNSA. The length of the CDR3 is 17 residues. The CDR3 sequence is CASSLARGRVAKNIQYF. For the CDR3, the DNA is TGTGCCAGCAGCTTAGCGAGGGGCAGGGTAGCCAAAAACATTCAGTACTTC. The whole variable domain, filled in from reference TRBV7-2 and TRBJ2-4, reads GAGVSQSPSNKVTEKGKDVELRCDPISGHTALYWYRQSLGQGLEFLIYFQGNSAPDKSGLPSDRFSAERTGGSVSTLTIQRTQQEDSAVYLCASSLARGRVAKNIQYFGAGTRLSVL.

A note on this clonotype: This may be a read error, as it is one base from a much larger clone. The CDR3 protein is CASSLPIGGEEQYF. As DNA, the CDR3 is TGTGCCAGCAGCCTCCCCATAGGGGGCGAAGAGCAGTACTTC. The J gene is TRBJ2-7, the V gene TRBV6-6, with 7 nucleotides matching TRBD1. The germline gives CDR1 MNHNY, CDR2 SVGAGI (reference sequence). The CDR3 is 14 amino acids. Losses at the gene ends were 6 bases for V and 7 bases for J; bases not matched to a gene: 12.

The rearrangement links TRBV2 to TRBJ2-5, with 10 bases identical to TRBD1. Germline trimming cut 4 bases from V and 7 bases from J; bases unmatched to any gene: 6. From germline, CDR1 is SNHLY and CDR2 FYNNEI. This CDR3 contains 14 residues. CDR3 coding DNA: TGTGCCAGCAGTGGGGGACAGGGGACAGTGACCCAGTACTTC. Protein: CASSGGQGTVTQYF.

This clonotype has at least ten counts. A read error may account for a junction end that differs from germline. This sequence joins TRBV2 and TRBJ2-1; D not certain. Germline V gene sequence: CDR1 SNHLY, CDR2 FYNNEI. The length of the CDR3 is 11 residues. This CDR3 reads CASNEYWEQFF. The CDR3 nucleotides read TGTGCCAGCAATGAATATTGGGAGCAGTTCTTC.

This clonotype was detected ten times or more. The chain couples TRBV20-1 to TRBJ2-5, with TRBD1 as a possible D gene (6 bases). CDR1 and CDR2 from the germline V gene are DFQATT and SNEGSKA (reference sequence). V was cut by 8 bases and J by 2 bases, with 15 bases left in between. The CDR3 covers 13 residues. CDR3 loop: CSTKQGAQETQYF. For the CDR3, the DNA is TGCAGTACCAAACAGGGTGCTCAAGAGACCCAGTACTTC.

This clonotype was found a few times. The V call is TRBV7-2, the J call TRBJ1-2; no definite D call. The CDR3 loop spans 13 amino acids. The V gene's germline CDR1 is SGHTA and CDR2 FQGNSA. The ends were cut back, 5 bases at V and 6 bases at J, with 13 bases in the middle. In DNA form, the CDR3 reads TGTGCCAGCAGCGCTTATTTAAGTGATGGCTACACCTTC. It is translated as CASSAYLSDGYTF.

The genes are TRBV29-1 and TRBJ2-1; possible D gene TRBD1, 6 bases. V shed 2 bases and J shed 10 bases, with 12 bases lying between them. Germline values: CDR1 SQVTM, CDR2 ANQGSEA. CDR3 size: 12 residues. The CDR3 sequence: CSVERDNYEQFF. The DNA of the CDR3 is TGCAGCGTTGAAAGGGACAACTACGAGCAGTTCTTC.

In its sample, this clonotype was seen many times. V gene TRBV4-2 combines with J gene TRBJ2-7, with D perhaps matching TRBD1 (6 bases). Looked up from germline, CDR1 is LGHNA and CDR2 is YNFKEQ. The CDR3 is 16 residues long. V lost 0 bases and J 1 base, leaving 13 bases between the germline ends. CDR3 loop: CASSQEDSRVSYEQYF. CDR3 nucleotide sequence: TGTGCCAGCAGCCAAGAGGACAGCAGAGTATCCTACGAGCAGTACTTC.

This clonotype appeared a few times. This chain joins TRBV5-1 and TRBJ1-2; no firm D call. V was shortened by 3 bases and J by 4 bases, with 19 bases between the two germline ends. The germline V gene encodes CDR1 SGHRS and CDR2 YFSETQ. The CDR3 has 16 amino acids. The CDR3 here is CASSSNKPGLSYGYTF. The CDR3 region has the DNA TGCGCCAGCAGCTCCAACAAACCCGGGCTGAGCTATGGCTACACCTTC.

In this sample, this clonotype turned up many times. This chain links TRBV10-3 with TRBJ2-7; D may be TRBD1 or TRBD2 (5 bases each). V gave up 7 bases and J gave up 5 bases, with 21 bases separating them. The CDR3 sequence is 15 residues long. Germline values: CDR1 ENHRY, CDR2 SYGVKD. The CDR3 nucleotides read TGTGCCATCAAACCGGGACCACCCCGCGAAGACGAGCAGTACTTC. Its translation: CAIKPGPPREDEQYF.

This clonotype was seen repeatedly, ten times or more. The rearrangement joins TRBV7-9 to TRBJ2-7, with TRBD1 identical over 9 bases. The germline gives CDR1 SEHNR, CDR2 FQNEAQ (reference sequence). The length of the CDR3 is 15 residues. The ends lost 6 bases at V and 0 bases at J; junction bases unmatched: 6. The CDR3 reads CASRNGTGISYEQYF. The CDR3 DNA follows: TGTGCCAGCAGGAACGGGACAGGGATCTCCTACGAGCAGTACTTC.

The sample holds a few counts of this clonotype. This chain uses TRBV11-2 with TRBJ2-3; D is undetermined. Germline V gives CDR1 SGHAT, CDR2 FQNNGV. This CDR3 spans 15 amino acids. Trimming cost V 2 bases and J 2 bases, with 11 bases left between them. This chain's CDR3 is CASSLQVYVTDTQYF. For the CDR3, the DNA is TGTGCCAGCAGCTTACAGGTTTATGTCACAGATACGCAGTATTTT.

CDR3 in amino acids: CSAPPGQGFSDEQFF. CDR3 DNA sequence: TGCAGTGCTCCCCCGGGACAGGGGTTCTCCGATGAGCAGTTCTTC. This rearrangement joins TRBV20-1 to TRBJ2-1; 10 bases line up with TRBD1. V dropped 5 bases and J dropped 8; count of bases not matched to a gene: 12. Germline CDR1 is DFQATT and CDR2 is SNEGSKA (reference sequence). CDR3 length: 15 amino acids.

This chain connects TRBV7-2 to TRBJ2-5, with TRBD2 matching 11 bases. The J segment lost 5 bases and the V segment lost 5 bases, leaving 4 bases of the junction unmatched. Germline CDR1 is SGHTA and CDR2 is FQGNSA. This CDR3 is 14 amino acids long. The CDR3 protein is CASSHSGGVETQYF. The DNA for the CDR3 is TGTGCCAGCAGCCATAGCGGGGGGGTGGAGACCCAGTACTTC.

The chain joins TRBV28 to TRBJ2-7, with TRBD1 matching over 10 bases. The CDR3 length is 16 residues. Trimming took 2 bases from V and 1 from J; bases not matched to a gene: 5. Per the germline V gene, CDR1 is MDHEN and CDR2 is SYDVKM. The DNA of the CDR3 is TGTGCCAGCAGTTTACGGGGGACAGGGGCATCCTACGAGCAGTACTTC. Translation: CASSLRGTGASYEQYF.

This rearrangement joins TRBV6-2 or TRBV6-3 to TRBJ2-7; a weak D match, TRBD2 (7 bases). This CDR3 is 17 amino acids long. V was shortened by 2 bases and J by 4 bases, with 21 bases between the two germline ends. The germline CDR1 and CDR2 sequences are MNHEY and SVGEGT. For the CDR3, the DNA is TGTGCCAGCAGTTACCGTCAACCCGGGGGGCGCGAATACGAGCAGTACTTC. Translation gives CASSYRQPGGREYEQYF.

This clonotype was observed once. This sequence joins TRBV12-3 or TRBV12-4 and TRBJ1-5; 9 nucleotides match TRBD1. The CDR3 is made up of 15 amino acids. With V trimmed by 7 bases and J by 6 bases, 10 bases remained unmatched. The CDR3 DNA sequence: TGTGCCAGCATAGGGGACAGGGAGAGTAGTCAGCCCCAGCATTTT. It specifies CASIGDRESSQPQHF.

The V gene is TRBV10-3, the J gene TRBJ2-1, with TRBD1 matching over 8 bases. The germline gives CDR1 ENHRY, CDR2 SYGVKD. V lost 3 bases and J lost 4; bases outside the gene matches: 5. CDR3 length: 15 amino acids. DNA for the CDR3: TGTGCCATCAGTGAAACAGGGGGTTTTTACAATGAGCAGTTCTTC. Translation gives CAISETGGFYNEQFF.